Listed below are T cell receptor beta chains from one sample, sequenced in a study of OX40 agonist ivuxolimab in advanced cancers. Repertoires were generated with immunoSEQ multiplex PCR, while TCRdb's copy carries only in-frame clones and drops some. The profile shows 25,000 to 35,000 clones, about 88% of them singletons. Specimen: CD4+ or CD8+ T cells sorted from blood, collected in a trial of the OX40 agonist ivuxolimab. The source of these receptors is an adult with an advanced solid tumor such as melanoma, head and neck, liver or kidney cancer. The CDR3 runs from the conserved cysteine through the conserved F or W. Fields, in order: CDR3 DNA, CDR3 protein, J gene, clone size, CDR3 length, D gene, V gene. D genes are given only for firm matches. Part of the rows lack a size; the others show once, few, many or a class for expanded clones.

CDR3nt: TGCGCCAGCAGCCGGGAGTCAGGTGTAGCCAAAAACATTCAGTACTTC; CDR3aa: CASSRESGVAKNIQYF; j_gene: TRBJ2-4; abundance: .; len: 16; d_gene: .; v_gene: TRBV5-1
CDR3nt: TGTGCCAGCATCCCAGCCCGGGACGGCTCCTACGAGCAGTACTTC; CDR3aa: CASIPARDGSYEQYF; j_gene: TRBJ2-7; abundance: .; len: 15; d_gene: .; v_gene: TRBV2
CDR3nt: TGCGCCAGCAGCTTGGCGGCGGGGGGGCAGAATGAGCAGTTCTTC; CDR3aa: CASSLAAGGQNEQFF; j_gene: TRBJ2-1; abundance: .; len: 15; d_gene: TRBD2; v_gene: TRBV5-1
CDR3nt: TGTGCCAGCAGACTACGCGACGGCACAAATCAGCCCCAGCATTTT; CDR3aa: CASRLRDGTNQPQHF; j_gene: TRBJ1-5; abundance: .; len: 15; d_gene: .; v_gene: TRBV6-5
CDR3nt: TGTGCCAGCAGCTTACCGTCGCAGGGTGACTATGGCTACACCTTC; CDR3aa: CASSLPSQGDYGYTF; j_gene: TRBJ1-2; abundance: .; len: 15; d_gene: .; v_gene: TRBV7-9
CDR3nt: TGTGCCAGCAGCGTGACAGGGGAATCACCCCTCCACTTT; CDR3aa: CASSVTGESPLHF; j_gene: TRBJ1-6; abundance: .; len: 13; d_gene: TRBD1; v_gene: TRBV9
CDR3nt: TGTGCCAGCAGCTGGACTAGCGGCCGCGGGGATACGCAGTATTTT; CDR3aa: CASSWTSGRGDTQYF; j_gene: TRBJ2-3; abundance: few; len: 15; d_gene: TRBD2; v_gene: TRBV9
CDR3nt: TGCGCCAGCAGCCAACTTCCCGGGCCCTCCCTCTACGAGCAGTACTTC; CDR3aa: CASSQLPGPSLYEQYF; j_gene: TRBJ2-7; abundance: .; len: 16; d_gene: .; v_gene: TRBV4-1
CDR3nt: TGTGCCAGCAGCGTAGCTATAGCGGGGGGGCCGAGTAGAGGTGAGCAGTTCTTC; CDR3aa: CASSVAIAGGPSRGEQFF; j_gene: TRBJ2-1; abundance: .; len: 18; d_gene: TRBD2; v_gene: TRBV9
CDR3nt: TGCGCCAGCAGCCCGGGACTAGCGGGCGAGCAGTACTTC; CDR3aa: CASSPGLAGEQYF; j_gene: TRBJ2-7; abundance: few; len: 13; d_gene: TRBD2; v_gene: TRBV10-2
CDR3nt: TGTGCCAGCAGCCAAGATTTTAGCGGGGGCTACAATGAGCAGTTCTTC; CDR3aa: CASSQDFSGGYNEQFF; j_gene: TRBJ2-1; abundance: .; len: 16; d_gene: TRBD2; v_gene: TRBV4-2